This T cell receptor beta chain was recovered during a study of blood T cell repertoires in COVID-19. About the study: Italy, Spain and the United States were the sources of the convalescent and acute COVID-19 samples. T cells, B-cell-depleted T cells, or PBMCs supplied cDNA or gDNA.

As originally analysed: The assay estimated nucleated cells by amplifying reference gene primers. Sequenced by immunoSEQ multiplex PCR; TCRdb stores in-frame clones only, minus some. From that table come the V and J calls and clone size; the DNA was used to work out D and trimming. This sample has 350,000 or so clones, with about 92% found just once. Cohort assignment relied on participant-reported clinical history. The sample was PBMCs or T cells enriched from blood (not recorded which). This sequence originates from a woman aged 30 to 39 who had recovered from COVID-19.

The CDR3 spells CASSFGQLSSYNSPLHF. The CDR3 DNA reads as TGTGCCAGCAGTTTCGGACAGCTGAGCTCCTATAATTCACCCCTCCACTTT. The V call is TRBV28, the J call TRBJ1-6; maybe TRBD1 (6 bases). Per the germline V gene, CDR1 is MDHEN and CDR2 is SYDVKM. CDR3 length equals 17 residues. V shed 3 bases and J shed 0 bases, with 12 bases lying between them. The full variable domain, with the rest looked up from reference TRBV28 and TRBJ1-6, is DVKVTQSSRYLVKRTGEKVFLECVQDMDHENMFWYRQDPGLGLRLIYFSYDVKMKEKGDIPEGYSVSREKKERFSLILESASTNQTSMYLCASSFGQLSSYNSPLHFGNGTRLTVT.